This T cell receptor (beta chain) was obtained from a study of early T cells in non-severe SARS-CoV-2 infection. A note on this clonotype: Antigen specificity is unknown.

CDR1 and CDR2 (germline): SGHVS, FQNEAQ. V trimming: 2 bases; J trimming: 3 bases; junction bases outside the gene matches: 6. The length of the CDR3 is 15 residues. Attached unique molecular identifiers marked individual cDNA molecules. TCRdb analysed the 5' RACE reads with MiXCR anew, one entry per CDR3 protein. The table includes approximately 52,000 distinct CDR3 sequences, 7% to 9% detected once. Findings and limits, study-wide: VDJdb matches were skewed toward anti-spike CD8 T cell responses.

The source of this sequence is an adult who was a healthcare worker with PCR-confirmed SARS-CoV-2 infection or an uninfected control (not recorded which). Sequencing was carried out using whole blood. This chain uses TRBV7-8 with TRBJ2-7; 8 positions agree with TRBD2. For the CDR3, the DNA is TGTGCCAGCAGCTTATCGGCGGGAGGATACTACGAGCAGTACTTC. Its protein is CASSLSAGGYYEQYF.